One and the same sample provided the 25 T cell receptor beta chains below, sequenced in a study of shared clonotypes between healthy human individuals (dated by TCRdb to the early 2020s). Libraries were constructed by the immunoSEQ multiplex PCR assay. Imported from immuneACCESS, the table was reduced by TCRdb to in-frame sequences with V and J called. These copies leave out some clones; in studies compared against another copy, an unresolved V gene accounts for under half, and the cause of the remainder is not known. In this sample the table shows hundreds of thousands of clones, around three quarters of which occur a single time. More than 10% of the sample is taken by the ten largest. The sample consisted of PBMCs. The receptors derive from a woman aged 35 to 49 in good health. Some clones in this sample may be carry-over from other donors' samples.

V gene TRBV18 combines with J gene TRBJ2-7, with TRBD2 matching over 9 bases. Germline V gene sequence: CDR1 KGHSH, CDR2 LQKENI. The V gene end was trimmed by 5 bases and the J gene end by 0 bases; junction bases not matched to a gene: 5. This CDR3 region has 15 residues. The CDR3 DNA follows: TGTGCCAGCTCATATAGCGGGAGTGCCTCCTACGAGCAGTACTTC. Its translation is CASSYSGSASYEQYF.

This chain connects TRBV10-3 to TRBJ2-3; TRBD2 is a possible D gene (7 bases). V lost 0 bases and J lost 4, with 14 bases in between. The CDR3 runs to 16 residues. Germline-derived CDR1 and CDR2 are ENHRY and SYGVKD. CDR3 amino acids: CAISESVSGGADTQYF. In DNA form, the CDR3 reads TGTGCCATCAGTGAGTCCGTTTCGGGGGGCGCAGATACGCAGTATTTT.

V usage is TRBV9 and J usage is TRBJ2-5; possibly TRBD2 for D (6 bases). In germline, CDR1 is SGDLS, CDR2 YYNGEE. Trimming removed 3 bases at V and 1 base at J, with 13 bases between. This CDR3 is 15 amino acids long. CDR3 sequence: CASSGIPGLQETQYF. CDR3 coding DNA: TGTGCCAGCAGCGGAATCCCGGGACTCCAAGAGACCCAGTACTTC.

The genes are TRBV2 and TRBJ2-5; possible D gene TRBD2, 5 bases. Trimming removed 1 base at V and 5 bases at J, with 17 bases between. Germline assignment: CDR1 SNHLY and CDR2 FYNNEI. The CDR3 loop spans 16 amino acids. This CDR3 is CASSEGGESGWETQYF. The CDR3 DNA reads as TGTGCCAGCAGTGAAGGTGGGGAGTCTGGGTGGGAGACCCAGTACTTC. Looking up the rest from reference TRBV2 and TRBJ2-5 gives the full variable domain: EPEVTQTPSHQVTQMGQEVILRCVPISNHLYFYWYRQILGQKVEFLVSFYNNEISEKSEIFDDQFSVERPDGSNFTLKIRSTKLEDSAMYFCASSEGGESGWETQYFGPGTRLLVL.

The chain has TRBV5-1 and TRBJ2-7, with 9 bases lining up with TRBD1. J lost 1 base, V lost 0 bases, and 5 bases had no gene match. The CDR3 totals 16 residues. The germline gives CDR1 SGHRS, CDR2 YFSETQ. CDR3 protein: CASSLAVGQGSYEQYF. The CDR3 region has the DNA TGCGCCAGCAGCTTGGCCGTGGGACAGGGTTCCTACGAGCAGTACTTC.

The chain recombines TRBV4-2 with TRBJ2-7, with D unclear. The CDR3 consists of 11 residues. V dropped 3 bases and J dropped 5 bases, with 5 bases sitting between them. CDR1 LGHNA and CDR2 YNFKEQ come from the germline V gene. CDR3 protein: CASSHRDEQYF. The CDR3 region has the DNA TGTGCCAGCAGCCATCGAGACGAGCAGTACTTC.

This chain uses TRBV10-3 with TRBJ2-3, with D maybe TRBD2 (5 bases). The CDR3 extends over 16 amino acids. CDR1 ENHRY and CDR2 SYGVKD come from the germline V gene. V gave up 1 base and J gave up 1 base, with 12 bases separating them. CDR3 in DNA: TGTGCCATCAGTGAGTTGGCTAGCCGGGGCACAGATACGCAGTATTTT. Translated, it gives CAISELASRGTDTQYF.

The chain is built from TRBV7-3 and TRBJ2-1; D uncertain. In germline, CDR1 is SGHTA, CDR2 FQGTGA. Trimming took 1 base from V and 2 from J, leaving 9 bases between them. This CDR3 contains 15 residues. The CDR3 region has the DNA TGTGCCAGCAGCTTAAGCCCCGGACCCTACAATGAGCAGTTCTTC. It yields the protein CASSLSPGPYNEQFF.

The chain recombines TRBV30 with TRBJ2-5, with 8 bases lining up with TRBD1. The germline gives CDR1 GTSNPN, CDR2 SVGIG (reference sequence). The CDR3 covers 13 residues. V trimming: 2 bases; J trimming: 4 bases; junction bases outside the gene matches: 3. The CDR3 region is CAWSQTGGETQYF. CDR3 sequence (DNA): TGTGCCTGGAGTCAAACAGGGGGAGAGACCCAGTACTTC.

In this sample, this clone turned up once. The rearrangement links TRBV28 to TRBJ2-3; the match to TRBD2 covers 8 bases. V lost 5 bases to trimming and J lost 0 bases; unmatched junction nucleotides: 10. CDR1 and CDR2 (germline): MDHEN, SYDVKM. The CDR3 has 17 amino acids. The CDR3 DNA reads as TGTGCCAGCAGTCCCCCCACTAGCGGTCCCAGCACAGATACGCAGTATTTT. It translates to CASSPPTSGPSTDTQYF. Drawing the rest from reference TRBV28 and TRBJ2-3, the complete variable domain is DVKVTQSSRYLVKRTGEKVFLECVQDMDHENMFWYRQDPGLGLRLIYFSYDVKMKEKGDIPEGYSVSREKKERFSLILESASTNQTSMYLCASSPPTSGPSTDTQYFGPGTRLTVL.

Regarding this clone: This probably arose from a read error, given a far larger clone one base away. The chain has TRBV7-2 and TRBJ2-7; 7 bases match TRBD2. Germline CDR1 reads SGHTA; CDR2 reads FQGNSA. The CDR3 contains 15 residues. J was trimmed by 7 bases and V by 4 bases; bases with no gene match: 13. The CDR3: CASSSGGTMVGEQYF. The CDR3 DNA sequence: TGTGCCAGCAGCTCCGGCGGGACTATGGTAGGAGAGCAGTACTTC. Filled out from reference TRBV7-2 and TRBJ2-7, the complete variable domain reads GAGVSQSPSNKVTEKGKDVELRCDPISGHTALYWYRQSLGQGLEFLIYFQGNSAPDKSGLPSDRFSAERTGGSVSTLTIQRTQQEDSAVYLCASSSGGTMVGEQYFGPGTRLTVT.

The gene calls are TRBV4-1 and TRBJ2-1; 9 bases align to TRBD2. This CDR3 spans 17 amino acids. Germline V gene sequence: CDR1 MGHRA, CDR2 YSYEKL. V lost 0 bases and J lost 2; bases outside the gene matches: 5. CDR3 in amino acids: CASSQERRGRAYNEQFF. The CDR3 DNA sequence: TGCGCCAGCAGCCAAGAAAGGCGCGGGAGGGCCTACAATGAGCAGTTCTTC.

The chain recombines TRBV6-1 with TRBJ2-3, with D uncertain. The germline V gene has CDR1 MNHNS and CDR2 SASEGT. This CDR3 comprises 15 residues. V was cut by 2 bases and J by 0 bases, with 9 bases left in between. The CDR3 region has the DNA TGTGCCAGCAGTGAAAGGGTGGGGAGCACAGATACGCAGTATTTT. Amino acids: CASSERVGSTDTQYF.

The V gene is TRBV27, the J gene TRBJ1-1, with D possibly matching TRBD1 (5 bases). Germline V CDR1 and CDR2: MNHEY, SMNVEV (reference sequence). This CDR3 is built from 14 residues. The ends were cut back, 2 bases at V and 5 bases at J, with 12 bases in the middle. In DNA form, the CDR3 reads TGTGCCAGCAGTTTAGTTACAGGTTCGACTGAAGCTTTCTTT. This encodes CASSLVTGSTEAFF.

Worth noting for this clone: A junction end diverges from the germline sequence, so it may reflect a read error. The J gene is TRBJ2-7, the V gene TRBV15, with D maybe TRBD2 (5 bases). The CDR3 is made up of 15 amino acids. In germline, CDR1 is LNHNV, CDR2 YYDKDF (reference sequence). Here the CDR3 DNA reads TGTGCCATCAGCAGATTGACGGGAAGCTCCTACGAGCAGTACTTC. It is translated as CAISRLTGSSYEQYF.

This chain connects TRBV10-2 to TRBJ2-2; D not certain. The germline gives CDR1 WSHSY, CDR2 SAAADI. V gave up 0 bases and J gave up 3 bases, with 8 bases separating them. The CDR3 has 15 amino acids. The CDR3 protein is CASSESRWDTGELFF. CDR3 DNA: TGCGCCAGCAGTGAGTCGCGTTGGGACACCGGGGAGCTGTTTTTT.

The rearrangement joins TRBV5-5 to TRBJ2-5; D possibly corresponds to TRBD2 (5 bases). The V and J ends lost 4 bases and 4 bases respectively, with 14 bases between them. This CDR3 has 14 residues. The germline V gene encodes CDR1 SGHKS and CDR2 YYEKEE (reference sequence). The CDR3 coding sequence is TGTGCCAGCAGCCGCAGCCCCGGAGGAGAGACCCAGTACTTC. Translating it yields CASSRSPGGETQYF. Combining the CDR3 with reference TRBV5-5 and TRBJ2-5 gives the whole variable domain DAGVTQSPTHLIKTRGQQVTLRCSPISGHKSVSWYQQVLGQGPQFIFQYYEKEERGRGNFPDRFSARQFPNYSSELNVNALLLGDSALYLCASSRSPGGETQYFGPGTRLLVL.

Notes on this clone: This may arise from a read error, as a much more abundant clone is one base away. This same CDR3 is encoded by further DNA sequences in the sample. J is TRBJ1-1 and V is TRBV6-5; no firm D call. Trimming pared 0 bases from V and 1 base from J, leaving 12 bases between. The V gene's germline CDR1 is MNHEY and CDR2 SVGAGI. CDR3 length equals 16 residues. CDR3 in DNA: TGTGCCAGCAGTTACTCCTCCGGCGAGGCGAACACTGAAGCTTTCTTT. As protein: CASSYSSGEANTEAFF.

The rearrangement links TRBV6-6 to TRBJ2-7, with D perhaps matching TRBD2 (6 bases). There are 11 residues in the CDR3. Trimming pared 8 bases from V and 6 bases from J, leaving 11 bases between. Germline V gene sequence: CDR1 MNHNY, CDR2 SVGAGI (reference sequence). The CDR3 region is CASWYGGEQYF. The CDR3 DNA sequence: TGTGCCAGCTGGTACGGGGGCGAGCAGTACTTC.

This clone has only a few counts. This sequence joins TRBV5-4 and TRBJ2-1, with D possibly being TRBD1 (5 bases). The V end was cut by 0 bases, the J end by 4 bases, with 5 bases between. The CDR3 consists of 13 residues. Germline V lookup: CDR1 SGHNT, CDR2 YYREEE (reference sequence). CDR3 sequence reads: CASSLGQYNEQFF. The CDR3 DNA is TGTGCCAGCAGCTTGGGACAGTACAATGAGCAGTTCTTC.

This clone was counted a single time. The genes are TRBV27 and TRBJ1-1; D is possibly TRBD1 (5 bases). The V gene lost 7 bases and the J gene lost 1 base, with 16 bases spanning the gap. From germline, CDR1 is MNHEY and CDR2 SMNVEV (reference sequence). The length of the CDR3 is 15 residues. CDR3 sequence (DNA): TGTGCCAGCAAGTCCAGGACAATTGAGAACACTGAAGCTTTCTTT. It specifies CASKSRTIENTEAFF.

The gene calls are TRBV30 and TRBJ1-6, with a weak D call TRBD1 (5 bases). CDR1 and CDR2 (germline): GTSNPN, SVGIG (reference sequence). The CDR3 covers 13 residues. CDR3 amino acids: CASDVRGNSPLHF. The DNA of the CDR3 is TGTGCATCCGACGTGAGGGGTAATTCACCCCTCCACTTT.

With regard to this clone: Other DNA sequences in the sample encode the same CDR3. The chain couples TRBV7-2 to TRBJ1-4, with D possibly matching TRBD1 (5 bases). Germline assignment: CDR1 SGHTA and CDR2 FQGNSA. The CDR3 length is 14 residues. The germline V and J ends were trimmed by 5 bases and 7 bases, with 14 bases remaining between them. The CDR3 loop is CASSPQRGGEKLFF. CDR3 bases: TGTGCCAGCAGCCCACAGAGGGGCGGTGAAAAACTGTTTTTT.

Worth noting for this clone: With a much larger clone just one base away, this may be a read error. The V and J genes are TRBV29-1 and TRBJ2-7; TRBD2 aligns across 11 bases. The CDR3 contains 15 residues. Germline CDR1 SQVTM, CDR2 ANQGSEA. V dropped 6 bases and J dropped 1; count of bases not matched to a gene: 8. The CDR3 DNA reads as TGCAGCGTAGCCCCGGGACTAGCGGAGTCCTACGAGCAGTACTTC. It is translated as CSVAPGLAESYEQYF.

The chain employs TRBV19 and TRBJ1-5, with a tentative D call TRBD1 (6 bases). The CDR3 spans 14 residues. With 6 bases removed from V and 3 bases from J, the gap between germline ends came to 12 bases. CDR1 and CDR2 (germline): LNHDA, SQIVND (reference sequence). CDR3 amino acids: CASSRDTFNQPQHF. The DNA for the CDR3 is TGTGCCAGTAGCCGGGACACCTTCAATCAGCCCCAGCATTTT.